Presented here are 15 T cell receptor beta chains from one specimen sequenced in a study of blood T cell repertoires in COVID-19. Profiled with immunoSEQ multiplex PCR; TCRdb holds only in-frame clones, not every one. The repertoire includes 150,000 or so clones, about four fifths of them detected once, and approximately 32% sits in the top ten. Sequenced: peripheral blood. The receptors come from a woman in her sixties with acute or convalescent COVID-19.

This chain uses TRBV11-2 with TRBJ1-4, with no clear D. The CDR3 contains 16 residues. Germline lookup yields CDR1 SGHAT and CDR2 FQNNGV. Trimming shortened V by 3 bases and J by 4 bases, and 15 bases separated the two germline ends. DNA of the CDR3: TGTGCCAGCAGCTTCCACCCGGGAGCGGGTAATGAAAAACTGTTTTTT. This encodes CASSFHPGAGNEKLFF.

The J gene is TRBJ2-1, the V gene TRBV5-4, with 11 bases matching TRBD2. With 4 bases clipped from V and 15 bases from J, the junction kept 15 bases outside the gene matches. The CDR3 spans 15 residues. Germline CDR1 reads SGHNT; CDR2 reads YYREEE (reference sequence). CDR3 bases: TGTGCCAGCAGCCCCCGCCCTAGCGGGGGGAAAAAATGGTTCTTC. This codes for CASSPRPSGGKKWFF.

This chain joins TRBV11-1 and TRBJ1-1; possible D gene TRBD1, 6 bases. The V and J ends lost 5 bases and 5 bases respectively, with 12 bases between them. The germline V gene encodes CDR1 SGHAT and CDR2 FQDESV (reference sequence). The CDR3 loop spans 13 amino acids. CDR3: CASSPAGQTEAFF. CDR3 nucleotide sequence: TGTGCCAGCAGCCCGGCTGGACAGACTGAAGCTTTCTTT.

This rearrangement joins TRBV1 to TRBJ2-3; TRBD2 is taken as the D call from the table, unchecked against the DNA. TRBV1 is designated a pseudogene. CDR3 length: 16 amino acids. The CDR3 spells CTSSQRTSTSTDTQYF. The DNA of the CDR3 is TGCACCAGCAGCCAGAGGACTAGCACAAGCACAGATACGCAGTATTTT.

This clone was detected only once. CDR3 nucleotides: TGTGCCAGTTCCAGGGGAAACTATGGCTACACCTTC. Amino acids: CASSRGNYGYTF. The chain employs TRBV12-3 or TRBV12-4 and TRBJ1-2, with D perhaps matching TRBD1 (6 bases). This CDR3 spans 12 amino acids. V was pared by 9 bases and J by 2 bases, with 10 bases between.

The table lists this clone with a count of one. The CDR3 here is CSASREVDQPQHF. CDR3 DNA sequence: TGCAGTGCTAGTCGAGAGGTTGATCAGCCCCAGCATTTT. The chain employs TRBV20-1 and TRBJ1-5; D unresolved. The ends were cut back, 3 bases at V and 5 bases at J, with 11 bases in the middle. Per the germline V gene, CDR1 is DFQATT and CDR2 is SNEGSKA (reference sequence). The CDR3 runs 13 residues.

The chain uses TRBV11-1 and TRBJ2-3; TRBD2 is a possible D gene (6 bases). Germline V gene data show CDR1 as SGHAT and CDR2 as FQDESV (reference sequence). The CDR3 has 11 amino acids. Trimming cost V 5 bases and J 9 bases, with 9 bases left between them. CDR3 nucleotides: TGTGCCAGCAGCCAGACTAGGACGCAGTATTTT. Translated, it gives CASSQTRTQYF.

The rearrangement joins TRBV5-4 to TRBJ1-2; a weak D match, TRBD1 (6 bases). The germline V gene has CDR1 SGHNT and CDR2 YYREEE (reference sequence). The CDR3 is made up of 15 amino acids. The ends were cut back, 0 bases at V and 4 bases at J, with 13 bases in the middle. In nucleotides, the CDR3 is TGTGCCAGCAGCTTGGAGGCAGGGGATGCCTATGGCTACACCTTC. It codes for CASSLEAGDAYGYTF.

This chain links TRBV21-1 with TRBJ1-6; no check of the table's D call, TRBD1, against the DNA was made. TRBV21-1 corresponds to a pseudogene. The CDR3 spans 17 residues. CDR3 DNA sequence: TGTGCCAGCAGCAAATCCGACAGGGGGACGACTAATTCACCCCTCCACTTT. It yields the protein CASSKSDRGTTNSPLHF.

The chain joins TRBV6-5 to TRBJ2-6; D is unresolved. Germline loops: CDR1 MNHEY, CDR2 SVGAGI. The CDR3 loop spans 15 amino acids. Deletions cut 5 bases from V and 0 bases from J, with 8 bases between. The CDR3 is CASSIDYSGANVLTF. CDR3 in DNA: TGTGCCAGCAGTATAGATTACTCTGGGGCCAACGTCCTGACTTTC.

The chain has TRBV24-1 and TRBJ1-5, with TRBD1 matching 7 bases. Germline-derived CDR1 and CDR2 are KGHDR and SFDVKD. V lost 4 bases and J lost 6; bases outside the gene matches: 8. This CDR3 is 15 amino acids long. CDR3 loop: CATSESKGAAQPQHF. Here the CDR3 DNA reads TGTGCCACCAGTGAGAGTAAGGGGGCAGCTCAGCCCCAGCATTTT.

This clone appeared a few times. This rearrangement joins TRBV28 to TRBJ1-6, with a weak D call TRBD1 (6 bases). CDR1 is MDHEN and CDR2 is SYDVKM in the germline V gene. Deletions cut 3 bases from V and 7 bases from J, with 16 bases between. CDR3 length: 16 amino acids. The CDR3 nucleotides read TGTGCCAGCAGTTTTTTACTCAGGGGTCGAAATTCACCCCTCCACTTT. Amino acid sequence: CASSFLLRGRNSPLHF. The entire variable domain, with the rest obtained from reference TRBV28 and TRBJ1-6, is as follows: DVKVTQSSRYLVKRTGEKVFLECVQDMDHENMFWYRQDPGLGLRLIYFSYDVKMKEKGDIPEGYSVSREKKERFSLILESASTNQTSMYLCASSFLLRGRNSPLHFGNGTRLTVT.

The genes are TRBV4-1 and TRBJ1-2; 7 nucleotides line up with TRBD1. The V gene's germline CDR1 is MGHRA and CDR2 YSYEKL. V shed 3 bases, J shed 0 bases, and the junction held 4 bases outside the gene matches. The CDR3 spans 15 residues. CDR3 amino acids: CASSQFQGANYGYTF. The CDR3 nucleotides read TGCGCCAGCAGCCAGTTCCAGGGGGCTAACTATGGCTACACCTTC.

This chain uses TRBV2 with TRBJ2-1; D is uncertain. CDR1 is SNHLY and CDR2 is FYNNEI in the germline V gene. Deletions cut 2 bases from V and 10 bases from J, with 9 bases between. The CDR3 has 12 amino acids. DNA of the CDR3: TGTGCCAGCAGTGAATTCACAGCCGAGCAGTTCTTC. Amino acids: CASSEFTAEQFF.

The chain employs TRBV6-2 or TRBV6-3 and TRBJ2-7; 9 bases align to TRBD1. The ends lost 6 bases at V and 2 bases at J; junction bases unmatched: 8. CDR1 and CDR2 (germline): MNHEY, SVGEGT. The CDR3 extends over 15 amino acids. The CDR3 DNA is TGTGCCAGCAGCCCAATCTGGGACAGGGCCTACGAGCAGTACTTC. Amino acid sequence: CASSPIWDRAYEQYF.